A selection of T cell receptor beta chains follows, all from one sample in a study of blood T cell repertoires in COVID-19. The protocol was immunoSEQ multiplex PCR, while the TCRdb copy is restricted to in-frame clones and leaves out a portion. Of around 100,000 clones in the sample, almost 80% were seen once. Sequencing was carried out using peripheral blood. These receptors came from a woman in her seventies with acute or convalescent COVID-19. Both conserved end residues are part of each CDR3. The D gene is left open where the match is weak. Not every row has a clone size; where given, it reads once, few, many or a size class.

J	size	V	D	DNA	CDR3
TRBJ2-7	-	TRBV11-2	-	TGTGCCAGCAGCTTCACGAGCTCCTACGAGCAGTACTTC	CASSFTSSYEQYF
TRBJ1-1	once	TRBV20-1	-	TGCAGTGCTAGTTTCATGAACACTGAAGCTTTCTTT	CSASFMNTEAFF
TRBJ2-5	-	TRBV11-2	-	TGTGCCAGCAGCTTAGATCTGGGGGCCCAAGAGACCCAGTACTTC	CASSLDLGAQETQYF
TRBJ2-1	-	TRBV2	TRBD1	TGTGCCAGCAGTTGGACAGGGAAAACCAATGAGCAGTTCTTC	CASSWTGKTNEQFF
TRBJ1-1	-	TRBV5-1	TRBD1	TGCGCCAGCAGCGGGATAGGGGACAGGACTGAAGCTTTCTTT	CASSGIGDRTEAFF
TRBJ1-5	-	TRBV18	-	TGTGCCAGCTCGCCCGCGGCGGGTCTCGGACAGCCCCAGCATTTT	CASSPAAGLGQPQHF
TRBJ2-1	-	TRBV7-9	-	TGTGCCAGCAGCTTAAGTGGTTCTTCAAGCGAGCAGTTCTTC	CASSLSGSSSEQFF
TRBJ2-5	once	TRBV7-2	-	TGTGCCAGCAGTGGGGGGGGCGGAGAGACCCAGTACTTC	CASSGGGGETQYF
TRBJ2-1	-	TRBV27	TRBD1	TGTGCCAGCAGAGAGGACAGGGCCCCCTACAATGAGCAGTTCTTC	CASREDRAPYNEQFF
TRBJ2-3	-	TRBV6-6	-	TGTGCCAGCGGTAGGAGCTACACAGATACGCAGTATTTT	CASGRSYTDTQYF
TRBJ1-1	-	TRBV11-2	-	TGTGCCAGCAGCTTAGATCTCGGGGGGAACACTGAAGCTTTCTTT	CASSLDLGGNTEAFF
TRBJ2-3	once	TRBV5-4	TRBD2	TGTGCCAGCAGAACGACAGCGGGGGGCGGGGCAGATACGCAGTATTTT	CASRTTAGGGADTQYF
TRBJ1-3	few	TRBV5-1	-	TGCGCCAGCAGCTTGGATGGGGTGGGGCCGGGAAACACCATATATTTT	CASSLDGVGPGNTIYF
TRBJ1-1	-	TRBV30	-	TGTGCCTGGAGTACGGGCACTGAAGCTTTCTTT	CAWSTGTEAFF
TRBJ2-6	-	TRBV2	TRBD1	TGTGCCAGCAGTGTCAACAGGGGCTCTGGGGCCAACGTCCTGACTTTC	CASSVNRGSGANVLTF
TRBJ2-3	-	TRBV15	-	TGTGCCACCAGCAGAGATCGGGGGAAGACAGATACGCAGTATTTT	CATSRDRGKTDTQYF
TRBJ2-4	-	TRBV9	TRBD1	TGTGCCAGCAGCCCGGGGACAGGGGGCGGAACCTTTTACTTC	CASSPGTGGGTFYF
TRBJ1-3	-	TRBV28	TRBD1	TGTGCCAGCAGAACAGGGGGCATGGCTGGAAACACCATATATTTT	CASRTGGMAGNTIYF
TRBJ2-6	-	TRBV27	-	TGTGCCAGCAGCTCGTCTGGGGCCAACGTCCTGACTTTC	CASSSSGANVLTF
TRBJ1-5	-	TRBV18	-	TGTGCCAGCTCACCAGGCCGGCAGGGAGGGGGCAATCAGCCCCAGCATTTT	CASSPGRQGGGNQPQHF
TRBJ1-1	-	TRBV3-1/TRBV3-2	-	TGTGCCAGCAGCCAAGAATTAACGGGACACCAAAACACTGAAGCTTTCTTT	CASSQELTGHQNTEAFF
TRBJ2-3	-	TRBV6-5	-	TGTGCCAGCTCGTTACCTGCGGGTACGCAGTATTTT	CASSLPAGTQYF
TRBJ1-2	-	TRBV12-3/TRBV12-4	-	TGTGCCAGCAGGAAACTCTTAAACAGGGGCTACACCTTC	CASRKLLNRGYTF
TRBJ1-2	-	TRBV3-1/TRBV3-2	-	TGTGCCAGCAGCCAAAGGGGCTATGGCTACACCTTC	CASSQRGYGYTF
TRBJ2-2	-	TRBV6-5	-	TGTGCCAGCAGTTATATGGGCCCTAGCTCCGGGGAGCTGTTTTTT	CASSYMGPSSGELFF
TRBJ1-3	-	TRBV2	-	TGTGCCAGCACCGTCTCTGGAAACACCATATATTTT	CASTVSGNTIYF